Below are 27 T cell receptor beta chains sequenced from a single sample in a study of blood T cell repertoires in COVID-19. Using immunoSEQ multiplex PCR, the repertoire was profiled, and TCRdb retains in-frame clones only, with some absent. The sample shows fewer than 200,000 clones, 80% to 90% of them seen only once. Sample: peripheral blood. All receptors come from a man between 18 and 35 years old who had recovered from COVID-19.

This clone was detected once. The chain carries TRBV9 and TRBJ2-2; TRBD2 agrees at 14 bases. J lost 4 bases, V lost 4 bases, and 12 bases had no gene match. Germline CDR1 SGDLS, CDR2 YYNGEE. This CDR3 is 19 amino acids long. CDR3 nucleotides: TGTGCCAGCAGCCCCCACCCTGGACTAGCGGGAGGAGGCACCGGGGAGCTGTTTTTT. Residues: CASSPHPGLAGGGTGELFF.

The chain carries TRBV10-3 and TRBJ2-7; 9 bases agree with TRBD1. V was pared by 7 bases and J by 7 bases, with 8 bases of the junction left unmatched. The length of the CDR3 is 13 residues. Germline V lookup: CDR1 ENHRY, CDR2 SYGVKD. CDR3 sequence (DNA): TGTGCCATCACCCGGGACAGGGTAGAGGAGCAGTACTTC. Its protein is CAITRDRVEEQYF.

A few counts support this clone. Here the CDR3 DNA reads TGTGCCAGCAGTTACGAGGAAGCCCCCTACAATGAGCAGTTCTTC. This codes for CASSYEEAPYNEQFF. The chain is built from TRBV6-2 or TRBV6-3 and TRBJ2-1, with D uncertain. Trimming removed 2 bases from V and 2 bases from J, with 10 bases in between. The length of the CDR3 is 15 residues. Germline V gene data show CDR1 as MNHEY and CDR2 as SVGEGT.

The rearrangement joins TRBV2 to TRBJ2-5; possible D gene TRBD1, 6 bases. The length of the CDR3 is 13 residues. Germline-derived CDR1 and CDR2 are SNHLY and FYNNEI. Deletions cut 4 bases from V and 5 bases from J, with 11 bases between. The CDR3 DNA sequence: TGTGCCAGCAGTGTCACAGGGATGGAGACCCAGTACTTC. Amino acids: CASSVTGMETQYF.

This clone was seen more than once but under ten times. The chain combines TRBV7-2 with TRBJ1-5; D perhaps matches TRBD1 (5 bases). The CDR3 contains 14 residues. Germline CDR1 SGHTA, CDR2 FQGNSA. The V gene lost 3 bases and the J gene lost 4 bases, with 10 bases spanning the gap. CDR3 in DNA: TGTGCCAGCAGCTTCGGGGGTCCTAATCAGCCCCAGCATTTT. Its protein product is CASSFGGPNQPQHF.

The chain is built from TRBV19 and TRBJ2-3, with 8 positions matching TRBD2. With V trimmed by 5 bases and J by 5 bases, 6 bases remained unmatched. The CDR3 totals 14 residues. The germline V gene encodes CDR1 LNHDA and CDR2 SQIVND (reference sequence). The CDR3 region is CASSPGRAGDTQYF. In DNA form, the CDR3 reads TGTGCCAGTAGTCCCGGGAGGGCCGGAGATACGCAGTATTTT.

The CDR3 reads CASSLEPSGYNEQFF. DNA for the CDR3: TGTGCCAGCAGCTTAGAGCCTAGCGGATACAATGAGCAGTTCTTC. The chain joins TRBV7-2 to TRBJ2-1, with TRBD2 matching 7 bases. The CDR3 contains 15 residues. The junction had 4 bases not matched to a gene; V was cut back by 1 base and J by 4 bases. Germline CDR1 reads SGHTA; CDR2 reads FQGNSA.

V and J are TRBV18 and TRBJ2-2; 10 bases map to TRBD2. Looked up from germline, CDR1 is KGHSH and CDR2 is LQKENI. This CDR3 contains 18 residues. The V segment lost 2 bases and the J segment 6 bases; nucleotides outside the gene matches: 12. The CDR3 loop is CASSPRMVASGSAGELFF. CDR3 bases: TGTGCCAGCTCACCAAGGATGGTGGCTAGCGGGAGTGCCGGGGAGCTGTTTTTT.

The CDR3 region is CASSLGTSGRYEQYF. CDR3 nucleotide sequence: TGTGCCAGCAGCTTGGGGACTAGCGGGAGATACGAGCAGTACTTC. This rearrangement joins TRBV27 to TRBJ2-7, with 14 bases aligning to TRBD2. Germline V gene sequence: CDR1 MNHEY, CDR2 SMNVEV (reference sequence). CDR3 length: 15 residues. J was trimmed by 4 bases and V by 6 bases; bases with no gene match: 5.

This chain links TRBV3-1 (or the pseudogene TRBV3-2) with TRBJ2-4; 8 bases align to TRBD2. The CDR3 loop spans 15 amino acids. The trim removed 1 base at V and 7 bases at J, leaving 6 bases unmatched. Germline V CDR1 and CDR2: LGHDT, YNNKEL (reference sequence). The CDR3 DNA reads TGTGCCAGCAGCCAAGCCGGGACTAGGGTGAACATTCAGTACTTC. It translates to CASSQAGTRVNIQYF.

The chain links TRBV6-5 to TRBJ2-1, with D possibly matching TRBD2 (6 bases). Trimming pared 4 bases from V and 4 bases from J, leaving 14 bases between. The CDR3 has 15 amino acids. Germline V gives CDR1 MNHEY, CDR2 SVGAGI. CDR3: CASSLSGTAYNEQFF. CDR3 bases: TGTGCCAGCAGTTTATCCGGGACTGCTTACAATGAGCAGTTCTTC.

In this sample, this clone turned up once. V and J are TRBV5-8 and TRBJ2-1; 11 positions match TRBD1. Trimming cost V 7 bases and J 7 bases; bases outside gene matches: 7. This CDR3 has 14 residues. In germline, CDR1 is SGHTS, CDR2 YDEGEE. CDR3 loop: CASSRGQGVNEQFF. The CDR3 DNA is TGTGCCAGCTCACGGGGACAGGGGGTAAATGAGCAGTTCTTC.

This rearrangement joins TRBV24-1 to TRBJ2-3; D not resolved. The CDR3 is made up of 14 amino acids. CDR1 and CDR2 (germline): KGHDR, SFDVKD. Deletions cut 3 bases from V and 5 bases from J, with 11 bases between. The CDR3 here is CATSDSLKRDTQYF. The DNA of the CDR3 is TGTGCCACCAGTGATAGCCTGAAGAGAGATACGCAGTATTTT.

The J gene is TRBJ2-7, the V gene TRBV2; D ambiguous. Germline loops: CDR1 SNHLY, CDR2 FYNNEI. There are 14 residues in the CDR3. V was trimmed by 5 bases and J by 2 bases, leaving 13 bases between them. CDR3 sequence reads: CASSILQSPYEQYF. In DNA, the CDR3 is TGTGCCAGCAGTATCCTCCAAAGCCCCTACGAGCAGTACTTC.

The chain carries TRBV3-1 (or the pseudogene TRBV3-2) and TRBJ2-1; D is ambiguous. The germline V gene encodes CDR1 LGHDT and CDR2 YNNKEL (reference sequence). Trimming stripped 0 bases from V and 4 bases from J, with 13 bases between. CDR3 length equals 16 residues. The CDR3 bases are TGTGCCAGCAGCCAAGAGGGCCGGAACCTATACAATGAGCAGTTCTTC. Translation gives CASSQEGRNLYNEQFF.

V gene TRBV7-2 combines with J gene TRBJ2-1; TRBD1 matches 10 bases. V was pared by 5 bases and J by 4 bases, with 5 bases of the junction left unmatched. The CDR3 contains 15 residues. CDR1 is SGHTA, CDR2 FQGNSA, per germline. CDR3 sequence: CASSPRQGAYNEQFF. The CDR3 bases are TGTGCCAGCAGCCCCCGACAGGGGGCGTACAATGAGCAGTTCTTC.

This chain uses TRBV10-3 with TRBJ2-3, with 10 bases identical to TRBD1. The germline V gene has CDR1 ENHRY and CDR2 SYGVKD. Trimming cost V 6 bases and J 6 bases; bases outside gene matches: 6. This CDR3 has 14 residues. CDR3 nucleotides: TGTGCCATCAGGACAGGGGGCTCTTTGGATACGCAGTATTTT. Translated, it gives CAIRTGGSLDTQYF.

The chain has TRBV27 and TRBJ1-2; the D gene is possibly TRBD1 (6 bases). Per germline, CDR1 MNHEY and CDR2 SMNVEV (reference sequence). V lost 9 bases, J lost 2 bases, and 19 bases lay in between. This CDR3 is built from 15 residues. The CDR3 nucleotides are TGTGCCAGTAGGTTCCAGGGGACGAAAAACTATGGCTACACCTTC. Translation: CASRFQGTKNYGYTF.

This chain links TRBV28 with TRBJ1-1; weak D call: TRBD1 (6 bases). Trimming pared 2 bases from V and 3 bases from J, leaving 7 bases between. Per the germline V gene, CDR1 is MDHEN and CDR2 is SYDVKM. The CDR3 runs 13 residues. CDR3 in amino acids: CASSLGQYTEAFF. The DNA for the CDR3 is TGTGCCAGCAGTTTAGGACAGTACACTGAAGCTTTCTTT.

V and J are TRBV7-6 and TRBJ2-1; D is possibly TRBD2 (5 bases). V lost 5 bases and J 7 bases, leaving 15 bases between the germline ends. From germline, CDR1 is SGHVS and CDR2 FNYEAQ. The CDR3 spans 14 residues. CDR3 sequence: CASSLGLGINEQFF. The CDR3 DNA is TGTGCCAGCAGCCTCGGACTGGGGATTAATGAGCAGTTCTTC.

The chain joins TRBV27 to TRBJ2-7, with no clear D. Trimming cost V 7 bases and J 0 bases, with 10 bases left between them. The V gene's germline CDR1 is MNHEY and CDR2 SMNVEV (reference sequence). There are 13 residues in the CDR3. The CDR3 DNA sequence: TGTGCCAGCATGATGGCGGCCTCCTACGAGCAGTACTTC. Translating gives CASMMAASYEQYF.

The chain employs TRBV6-2 or TRBV6-3 and TRBJ1-1; D uncertain. The length of the CDR3 is 16 residues. Per the germline V gene, CDR1 is MNHEY and CDR2 is SVGEGT. Between the trimmed V and J ends, which lost 0 bases and 1 base, there was a span of 12 bases. The CDR3: CASSYSRSSPNTEAFF. CDR3 DNA: TGTGCCAGCAGTTACTCGAGATCTAGTCCGAACACTGAAGCTTTCTTT.

This chain joins TRBV15 and TRBJ2-5, with D tentatively TRBD2 (6 bases). From germline, CDR1 is LNHNV and CDR2 YYDKDF (reference sequence). V lost 1 base and J lost 0, with 6 bases in between. This CDR3 is built from 14 residues. The CDR3 DNA sequence: TGTGCCACCAGCAGAGGGGGGGACCAAGAGACCCAGTACTTC. It encodes CATSRGGDQETQYF.

This chain joins TRBV5-4 and TRBJ2-2; D may be TRBD1 (6 bases). The germline V and J ends were trimmed by 4 bases and 10 bases, with 14 bases remaining between them. The germline gives CDR1 SGHNT, CDR2 YYREEE (reference sequence). The CDR3 length is 13 residues. The CDR3 protein is CASSLRGSTELFF. CDR3 nucleotides: TGTGCCAGCAGCCTGAGGGGGAGTACGGAGCTGTTTTTT.

This clone came up a few times. This sequence joins TRBV27 and TRBJ1-6; tentatively, D is TRBD1 (6 bases). The CDR3 sequence is 15 residues long. V shed 2 bases and J shed 7 bases, with 12 bases lying between them. Germline-derived CDR1 and CDR2 are MNHEY and SMNVEV (reference sequence). The CDR3 bases are TGTGCCAGCAGTTTAGGGTCAGGGGTGAATTCACCCCTCCACTTT. This encodes CASSLGSGVNSPLHF.

The chain employs TRBV2 and TRBJ2-2; maybe TRBD1 (6 bases). The V gene's germline CDR1 is SNHLY and CDR2 FYNNEI. CDR3 length equals 14 residues. V lost 5 bases and J lost 5, with 12 bases in between. CDR3 sequence (DNA): TGTGCCAGCAGTCCCGACAGGCCGACCGGGGAGCTGTTTTTT. This gives the protein CASSPDRPTGELFF.

The rearrangement links TRBV30 to TRBJ1-6; tentatively, D is TRBD1 (5 bases). This CDR3 has 14 amino acids. CDR1 is GTSNPN and CDR2 is SVGIG in the germline V gene (reference sequence). The V gene lost 3 bases and the J gene lost 7 bases, with 13 bases spanning the gap. CDR3 bases: TGTGCCTGGAGGATTGGGGAGGGGAATTCACCCCTCCACTTT. Protein: CAWRIGEGNSPLHF.